Shown below are 19 T cell receptor beta chains from a single sample sequenced in a study of blood T cell repertoires in COVID-19. Profiling relied on immunoSEQ multiplex PCR, and the TCRdb table lists in-frame clones only, not all of them. The table lists approximately 300,000 clones, roughly 90% of them singletons, with roughly 12% in the top ten. Sequenced: peripheral blood. These receptors came from a woman aged 25 to 39 with COVID-19, enrolled during active disease.

In this sample, this clone turned up once. V usage is TRBV5-4 and J usage is TRBJ1-1, with a weak D call TRBD1 (6 bases). CDR1 and CDR2 (germline): SGHNT, YYREEE (reference sequence). Trimming left V 5 bases short and J 0 bases short, with 11 bases between. The CDR3 runs to 14 residues. The chain's CDR3 is CASRNRVMNTEAFF. The CDR3 nucleotides read TGTGCCAGCAGAAACAGGGTCATGAACACTGAAGCTTTCTTT.

This chain joins TRBV7-8 and TRBJ2-1, with D uncertain. V gave up 2 bases and J gave up 8 bases, with 7 bases separating them. The CDR3 is 12 amino acids. Germline-derived CDR1 and CDR2 are SGHVS and FQNEAQ. The CDR3 DNA is TGTGCCAGCAGCTTATTATCCCATGAGCAGTTCTTC. Translated: CASSLLSHEQFF.

This clone was picked up one time. The chain joins TRBV6-6 to TRBJ1-5; TRBD1 is a possible D gene (6 bases). Deletions cut 2 bases from V and 5 bases from J, with 13 bases between. The CDR3 totals 15 residues. CDR1 and CDR2 (germline): MNHNY, SVGAGI (reference sequence). DNA for the CDR3: TGTGCCAGCAGTTACGAAGGGGGAAGGGATCAGCCCCAGCATTTT. Protein sequence: CASSYEGGRDQPQHF.

This chain connects TRBV5-1 to TRBJ1-2, with TRBD1 matching over 7 bases. Germline V lookup: CDR1 SGHRS, CDR2 YFSETQ. Trimming at V came to 5 bases and at J to 8 bases, leaving 6 bases not matched to a gene. The CDR3 is 12 residues long. The CDR3 spells CASRRDSFGYTF. CDR3 DNA sequence: TGCGCCAGCAGACGGGACAGTTTCGGCTACACCTTC.

This rearrangement joins TRBV27 to TRBJ2-1; 9 positions match TRBD2. Germline loops: CDR1 MNHEY, CDR2 SMNVEV (reference sequence). The CDR3 has 12 residues. The DNA of the CDR3 is TGTTCTAGCGGGGAGATTTACAATGAGCAGTTCTTC. It translates to CSSGEIYNEQFF.

The genes are TRBV29-1 and TRBJ1-6, with D hard to call. This CDR3 is 14 amino acids long. V lost 5 bases and J 0 bases, leaving 8 bases between the germline ends. Germline values: CDR1 SQVTM, CDR2 ANQGSEA. Here the CDR3 reads CSVHSYSYNSPLHF. The CDR3 bases are TGCAGCGTTCACTCTTACTCCTATAATTCACCCCTCCACTTT. The variable domain in full, completed from reference TRBV29-1 and TRBJ1-6, reads SAVISQKPSRDICQRGTSLTIQCQVDSQVTMMFWYRQQPGQSLTLIATANQGSEATYESGFVIDKFPISRPNLTFSTLTVSNMSPEDSSIYLCSVHSYSYNSPLHFGNGTRLTVT.

V gene TRBV6-6 combines with J gene TRBJ1-5; D is uncertain. Germline V gene data show CDR1 as MNHNY and CDR2 as SVGAGI (reference sequence). V gave up 0 bases and J gave up 7 bases, with 7 bases separating them. The CDR3 covers 13 residues. Written as DNA, the CDR3 is TGTGCCAGCAGTTACTCAACGCGCCAGCCCCAGCATTTT. This translates into CASSYSTRQPQHF.

The genes are TRBV6-5 and TRBJ1-2, with 7 bases aligning to TRBD1. The CDR3 is made up of 13 amino acids. The trim removed 2 bases at V and 7 bases at J, leaving 4 bases unmatched. The germline V gene has CDR1 MNHEY and CDR2 SVGAGI. CDR3 nucleotide sequence: TGTGCCAGCAGTTACACCCGGGACAGTGGCTACACCTTC. It encodes CASSYTRDSGYTF.

This sequence joins TRBV9 and TRBJ2-7; D unclear. V was clipped by 4 bases and J by 5 bases, with 25 bases between them. Germline loops: CDR1 SGDLS, CDR2 YYNGEE. CDR3 length: 17 amino acids. The CDR3, as DNA: TGTGCCAGCAGCCCCCAACTCGGTAGAGAAGGTCAGGACGAGCAGTACTTC. This sequence encodes CASSPQLGREGQDEQYF.

The V call is TRBV11-2, the J call TRBJ2-1, with 7 bases aligning to TRBD2. The V gene end was trimmed by 3 bases and the J gene end by 12 bases; junction bases not matched to a gene: 14. Germline V gene data show CDR1 as SGHAT and CDR2 as FQNNGV. CDR3 length equals 15 residues. The CDR3 loop reads CASSFKRGYPGGQFF. The DNA for the CDR3 is TGTGCCAGCAGCTTTAAGCGGGGCTATCCTGGGGGGCAGTTCTTC.

The genes are TRBV24-1 and TRBJ2-3, with 11 bases that match TRBD2. The CDR3 has 15 amino acids. In germline, CDR1 is KGHDR, CDR2 SFDVKD. Trimming removed 7 bases from V and 1 base from J; junction bases left unmatched: 3. In DNA, the CDR3 is TGTGCCACCAGCGTAGCGGGAGGGGGCACAGATACGCAGTATTTT. Protein sequence: CATSVAGGGTDTQYF.

The chain carries TRBV9 and TRBJ1-3; TRBD1 aligns across 10 bases. CDR1 and CDR2 (germline): SGDLS, YYNGEE. The length of the CDR3 is 13 residues. V trimming: 2 bases; J trimming: 7 bases; junction bases outside the gene matches: 0. CDR3 DNA sequence: TGTGCCAGCAGCGTGGGACAGGGGAACACCATATATTTT. This gives the protein CASSVGQGNTIYF.

In this sample, this clone turned up once. J is TRBJ1-2 and V is TRBV29-1, with 12 bases identical to TRBD1. The trim removed 8 bases at V and 8 bases at J, leaving 6 bases unmatched. Germline CDR1 reads SQVTM; CDR2 reads ANQGSEA. The CDR3 covers 12 residues. The CDR3 loop is CSQGQGAKGYTF. DNA for the CDR3: TGCAGCCAGGGACAGGGGGCGAAAGGCTACACCTTC.

The V and J genes are TRBV5-5 and TRBJ1-2; weak D call: TRBD1 (6 bases). Trimming left V 1 base short and J 5 bases short, with 6 bases between. CDR1 and CDR2 from the germline V gene are SGHKS and YYEKEE (reference sequence). The CDR3 has 12 residues. The CDR3 DNA is TGTGCCAGCAGCTTGACAGGGTATGGCTACACCTTC. This gives the protein CASSLTGYGYTF.

The rearrangement joins TRBV19 to TRBJ1-1; the D is unclear. CDR3 size: 15 residues. V was cut by 5 bases and J by 1 base, with 14 bases left in between. Germline CDR1 LNHDA, CDR2 SQIVND (reference sequence). The CDR3 here is CASSDAGSGNTEAFF. The CDR3 DNA sequence: TGTGCCAGTAGTGACGCGGGTTCAGGGAACACTGAAGCTTTCTTT.

CDR3 DNA sequence: TGTGCCAGTAAAACAGGGGGCGGCACTGAAGCTTTCTTT. This gives the protein CASKTGGGTEAFF. The rearrangement joins TRBV6-5 to TRBJ1-1; 9 bases align to TRBD1. The CDR3 spans 13 residues. Germline V gene sequence: CDR1 MNHEY, CDR2 SVGAGI. With 9 bases clipped from V and 4 bases from J, the junction kept 6 bases outside the gene matches.

The chain carries TRBV4-1 and TRBJ1-1; no clear D gene. Trimming took 1 base from V and 5 from J, leaving 8 bases between them. Germline V lookup: CDR1 MGHRA, CDR2 YSYEKL. The CDR3 totals 13 residues. CDR3 region: CASSQVYDTEAFF. The CDR3 nucleotides read TGCGCCAGCAGCCAAGTCTACGATACTGAAGCTTTCTTT.

J is TRBJ1-5 and V is TRBV6-1; D remains unclear. The CDR3 length is 17 residues. V lost 2 bases to trimming and J lost 0 bases, with 14 bases between them. CDR1 is MNHNS and CDR2 is SASEGT in the germline V gene. CDR3 sequence reads: CASSEYVMDYSNQPQHF. As DNA, the CDR3 is TGTGCCAGCAGTGAATATGTCATGGACTATAGCAATCAGCCCCAGCATTTT.

The chain links TRBV3-1 (or the pseudogene TRBV3-2) to TRBJ2-5; D is unclear. Germline CDR1 reads LGHDT; CDR2 reads YNNKEL (reference sequence). Trimming removed 3 bases from V and 7 bases from J, with 12 bases in between. This CDR3 comprises 13 residues. CDR3 residues: CASSQGSMGTQYF. For the CDR3, the DNA is TGTGCCAGCAGCCAGGGCTCCATGGGGACCCAGTACTTC.